One sample yielded the 19 T cell receptor beta chains listed below, sequenced in a study of blood T cell repertoires in COVID-19. Using immunoSEQ multiplex PCR, the repertoire was profiled, and TCRdb retains in-frame clones only, with some absent. The sample has some 56,000 clones, roughly 80% seen once. The sequenced sample consisted of peripheral blood. The source is a woman between 45 and 60 years old with active or convalescent COVID-19.

A few counts support this clone. The rearrangement uses TRBV6-6 and TRBJ1-1, with TRBD1 as a possible D gene (6 bases). V lost 6 bases and J 1 base, leaving 9 bases between the germline ends. From germline, CDR1 is MNHNY and CDR2 SVGAGI (reference sequence). This CDR3 spans 13 amino acids. The CDR3 loop reads CASSPGQNTEAFF. In nucleotides, the CDR3 is TGTGCCAGCAGCCCGGGACAGAACACTGAAGCTTTCTTT.

The V call is TRBV10-3, the J call TRBJ1-6; the D is unclear. This CDR3 spans 17 amino acids. Trimming left V 0 bases short and J 5 bases short, with 14 bases between. Germline loops: CDR1 ENHRY, CDR2 SYGVKD. CDR3 region: CAISESLGRSHNSPLHF. The CDR3 nucleotides read TGTGCCATCAGTGAGTCGTTAGGCAGGTCTCATAATTCACCCCTCCACTTT.

V is TRBV29-1 and J is TRBJ1-4, with 7 bases aligning to TRBD1. The CDR3 covers 13 residues. The V segment lost 6 bases and the J segment 5 bases; nucleotides outside the gene matches: 6. Germline V gene sequence: CDR1 SQVTM, CDR2 ANQGSEA. The CDR3 loop reads CSVMTGSNEKLFF. CDR3 nucleotide sequence: TGCAGCGTAATGACAGGGTCGAATGAAAAACTGTTTTTT.

This chain connects TRBV5-1 to TRBJ2-7, with 9 bases matching TRBD1. With V trimmed by 4 bases and J by 6 bases, 8 bases remained unmatched. Germline CDR1 and CDR2: SGHRS and YFSETQ. The CDR3 sequence is 14 residues long. The CDR3 DNA is TGCGCCAGCAGCGCGGGACAGGGTATTGGCGAGCAGTACTTC. Amino acids: CASSAGQGIGEQYF.

The chain uses TRBV21-1 and TRBJ2-7; no DNA check was done on the table's D call, TRBD1. TRBV21-1 is reported as a pseudogene. The CDR3 totals 15 residues. CDR3 sequence (DNA): TGTGCCAGCAGCAAAGTGGAGGACAGGCCCTACGAGCAGTACTTC. Amino acid sequence: CASSKVEDRPYEQYF.

This clone was observed a single time. The chain uses TRBV7-9 and TRBJ2-6, with D possibly TRBD1 on 5 matching bases. The germline V gene encodes CDR1 SEHNR and CDR2 FQNEAQ (reference sequence). This CDR3 is built from 19 residues. V was cut by 5 bases and J by 0 bases, with 20 bases left in between. In DNA, the CDR3 is TGTGCCAGCAGCCTCGACGACAGTGCTCAAGTCTCTGGGGCCAACGTCCTGACTTTC. Translation gives CASSLDDSAQVSGANVLTF. Combining the CDR3 with reference TRBV7-9 and TRBJ2-6 gives the whole variable domain DTGVSQNPRHKITKRGQNVTFRCDPISEHNRLYWYRQTLGQGPEFLTYFQNEAQLEKSRLLSDRFSAERPKGSFSTLEIQRTEQGDSAMYLCASSLDDSAQVSGANVLTFGAGSRLTVL.

This sequence joins TRBV7-8 and TRBJ2-1; 8 bases line up with TRBD2. There are 14 residues in the CDR3. After removal of 5 bases from V and 9 bases from J, the junction contained 9 bases not matched to a gene. Germline-derived CDR1 and CDR2 are SGHVS and FQNEAQ. CDR3 in amino acids: CASSQHPSGSEQFF. The CDR3 DNA sequence: TGTGCCAGCAGCCAACACCCGAGCGGGAGTGAGCAGTTCTTC.

This chain links TRBV12-3 or TRBV12-4 with TRBJ1-2, with 11 bases lining up with TRBD1. CDR3 length: 13 amino acids. The V segment lost 5 bases and the J segment 8 bases; nucleotides outside the gene matches: 4. The CDR3 DNA is TGTGCCAGCAGTACCGGGACAGGGGGAGGCTACACCTTC. Translating gives CASSTGTGGGYTF.

The chain recombines TRBV2 with TRBJ1-4; D is possibly TRBD1 (5 bases). The germline gives CDR1 SNHLY, CDR2 FYNNEI. The CDR3 consists of 16 residues. V gave up 6 bases and J gave up 4 bases, with 18 bases separating them. In DNA form, the CDR3 reads TGTGCCAGCAGCCAGGACATGCTGGATTATAATGAAAAACTGTTTTTT. It codes for CASSQDMLDYNEKLFF.

This chain uses TRBV30 with TRBJ1-2, with TRBD1 matching 8 bases. The junction had 14 bases not matched to a gene; V was cut back by 0 bases and J by 2 bases. This CDR3 spans 18 amino acids. Looked up from germline, CDR1 is GTSNPN and CDR2 is SVGIG (reference sequence). The DNA of the CDR3 is TGTGCCTGGAGTGTCACAATGTACGGGGCAGGGGGCAACTATGGCTACACCTTC. This encodes CAWSVTMYGAGGNYGYTF.

This clone was detected only a few times. The chain carries TRBV5-1 and TRBJ2-7, with D perhaps matching TRBD2 (6 bases). V was cut by 5 bases and J by 5 bases, with 17 bases left in between. CDR1 SGHRS and CDR2 YFSETQ come from the germline V gene. This CDR3 spans 14 amino acids. CDR3 sequence: CASRPGPGGDEQYF. Written as DNA, the CDR3 is TGCGCCAGCAGACCCGGACCAGGCGGGGACGAGCAGTACTTC.

This clone was seen a few times. The chain combines TRBV19 with TRBJ1-1, with D possibly matching TRBD1 (5 bases). Germline CDR1 and CDR2: LNHDA and SQIVND (reference sequence). Trimming removed 11 bases from V and 5 bases from J, with 15 bases in between. The CDR3 contains 12 residues. In nucleotides, the CDR3 is TGTGCCGGTGTGAGACGGGGGACTGAAGCTTTCTTT. Residues: CAGVRRGTEAFF.

This clone is a singleton in its sample. The rearrangement links TRBV18 to TRBJ1-2; no definite D call. Trimming stripped 4 bases from V and 4 bases from J, with 7 bases between. CDR1 and CDR2 (germline): KGHSH, LQKENI. The CDR3 totals 12 residues. CDR3 region: CASSLQSYGYTF. CDR3 DNA: TGTGCCAGCTCACTACAGTCCTATGGCTACACCTTC.

The V and J genes are TRBV18 and TRBJ1-1, with unresolved D. CDR1 KGHSH and CDR2 LQKENI come from the germline V gene. Trimming took off 1 base at V and 4 bases at J, with 10 bases between the two ends. This CDR3 has 14 amino acids. CDR3 coding DNA: TGTGCCAGCTCACCACGGTCGGCGGGCACTGAAGCTTTCTTT. As protein: CASSPRSAGTEAFF.

This chain joins TRBV30 and TRBJ2-5; D unclear. Germline values: CDR1 GTSNPN, CDR2 SVGIG (reference sequence). The CDR3 runs 11 residues. V was pared by 2 bases and J by 5 bases, with 6 bases between. The chain's CDR3 is CAWSFYETQYF. CDR3 sequence (DNA): TGTGCCTGGAGTTTTTATGAGACCCAGTACTTC.

This clone came up once. V usage is TRBV6-6 and J usage is TRBJ2-7; 11 bases line up with TRBD2. CDR1 and CDR2 (germline): MNHNY, SVGAGI (reference sequence). Trimming took 5 bases from V and 7 from J; bases not matched to a gene: 4. The CDR3 loop spans 13 amino acids. The CDR3 spells CASSTIAGGEQYF. In DNA form, the CDR3 reads TGTGCCAGCAGTACTATAGCGGGGGGGGAGCAGTACTTC.

This clone has just a few counts. J is TRBJ2-7 and V is TRBV30, with TRBD1 identical over 7 bases. The CDR3 totals 15 residues. The junction had 8 bases not matched to a gene; V was cut back by 2 bases and J by 1 base. Looked up from germline, CDR1 is GTSNPN and CDR2 is SVGIG (reference sequence). CDR3 amino acids: CAWSSYRGRSYEQYF. The DNA of the CDR3 is TGTGCCTGGAGTTCTTACAGGGGTAGGTCCTACGAGCAGTACTTC.

The chain has TRBV4-1 and TRBJ2-7, with 9 bases aligning to TRBD1. From germline, CDR1 is MGHRA and CDR2 YSYEKL. V lost 1 base, J lost 3 bases, and 4 bases stayed unmatched. The CDR3 extends over 15 amino acids. The CDR3 bases are TGCGCCAGCAGCCAAGGTTGGACAGGGGTCTACGAGCAGTACTTC. This codes for CASSQGWTGVYEQYF.

V usage is TRBV7-9 and J usage is TRBJ2-7; possible D gene TRBD1, 6 bases. Germline CDR1 reads SEHNR; CDR2 reads FQNEAQ (reference sequence). With 5 bases removed from V and 0 bases from J, the gap between germline ends came to 11 bases. This CDR3 region has 14 residues. CDR3 in DNA: TGTGCCAGCAGCGGGACATCGGTCTCCTACGAGCAGTACTTC. This encodes CASSGTSVSYEQYF.